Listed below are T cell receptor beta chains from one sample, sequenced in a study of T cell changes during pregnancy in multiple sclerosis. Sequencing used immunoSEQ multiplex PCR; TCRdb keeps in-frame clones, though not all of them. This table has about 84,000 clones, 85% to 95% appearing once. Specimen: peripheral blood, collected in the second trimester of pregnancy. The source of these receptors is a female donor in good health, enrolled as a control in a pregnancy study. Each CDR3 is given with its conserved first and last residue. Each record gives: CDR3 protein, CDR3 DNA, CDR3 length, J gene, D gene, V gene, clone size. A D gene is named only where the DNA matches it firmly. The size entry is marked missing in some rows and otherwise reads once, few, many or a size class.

CDR3 protein: CSVEDQTKGSYEQYF
CDR3 DNA: TGCAGCGTTGAAGACCAAACAAAAGGGAGTTACGAGCAGTACTTC
CDR3 length: 15
J gene: TRBJ2-7
D gene: -
V gene: TRBV29-1
clone size: -

CDR3 protein: CASSFLSGQPGTQYF
CDR3 DNA: TGCGCCAGCAGCTTTCTTAGCGGGCAGCCAGGGACCCAGTACTTC
CDR3 length: 15
J gene: TRBJ2-5
D gene: TRBD2
V gene: TRBV5-1
clone size: -

CDR3 protein: CASSHPGQGKTQYF
CDR3 DNA: TGCGCCAGCAGCCATCCGGGACAGGGGAAGACCCAGTACTTC
CDR3 length: 14
J gene: TRBJ2-5
D gene: TRBD1
V gene: TRBV4-1
clone size: -

CDR3 protein: CASSESVPTGEKLFF
CDR3 DNA: TGTGCCAGCAGTGAGTCGGTCCCCACAGGGGAAAAACTGTTTTTT
CDR3 length: 15
J gene: TRBJ1-4
D gene: -
V gene: TRBV2
clone size: -

CDR3 protein: CASSSGLAEQETQYF
CDR3 DNA: TGTGCCAGCAGCTCGGGACTAGCAGAACAAGAGACCCAGTACTTC
CDR3 length: 15
J gene: TRBJ2-5
D gene: TRBD2
V gene: TRBV5-5
clone size: -

CDR3 protein: CASSQSTPIQGRTEAFF
CDR3 DNA: TGTGCCAGCAGCCAATCGACTCCTATACAGGGTAGGACTGAAGCTTTCTTT
CDR3 length: 17
J gene: TRBJ1-1
D gene: -
V gene: TRBV14
clone size: -

CDR3 protein: CASMGGASGNTIYF
CDR3 DNA: TGTGCCAGCATGGGAGGGGCCTCTGGAAACACCATATATTTT
CDR3 length: 14
J gene: TRBJ1-3
D gene: -
V gene: TRBV28
clone size: once

CDR3 protein: CSATASGEQFF
CDR3 DNA: TGCAGTGCGACGGCCTCAGGTGAGCAGTTCTTC
CDR3 length: 11
J gene: TRBJ2-1
D gene: -
V gene: TRBV20-1
clone size: -

CDR3 protein: CASSWIAGEAPDTQYF
CDR3 DNA: TGTGCCAGCAGTTGGATAGCGGGAGAAGCCCCAGATACGCAGTATTTT
CDR3 length: 16
J gene: TRBJ2-3
D gene: TRBD2
V gene: TRBV6-5
clone size: once

CDR3 protein: CASSEVRVGEKLFF
CDR3 DNA: TGTGCCAGCAGTGAAGTCAGGGTGGGAGAAAAACTGTTTTTT
CDR3 length: 14
J gene: TRBJ1-4
D gene: -
V gene: TRBV2
clone size: -

CDR3 protein: CASSTTTSGTHNEQFF
CDR3 DNA: TGTGCCAGCAGCACGACGACTAGCGGGACTCACAATGAGCAGTTCTTC
CDR3 length: 16
J gene: TRBJ2-1
D gene: TRBD2
V gene: TRBV11-2
clone size: -

CDR3 protein: CASSDSMGWSSNTGELFF
CDR3 DNA: TGTGCCAGCAGTGACTCGATGGGCTGGTCATCGAACACCGGGGAGCTGTTTTTT
CDR3 length: 18
J gene: TRBJ2-2
D gene: -
V gene: TRBV6-4
clone size: once

CDR3 protein: CASSYSYRGSSYEQYF
CDR3 DNA: TGTGCCAGCAGTTACTCCTACAGGGGAAGCTCCTACGAGCAGTACTTC
CDR3 length: 16
J gene: TRBJ2-7
D gene: TRBD1
V gene: TRBV6-6
clone size: once

CDR3 protein: CASSSNEKLFF
CDR3 DNA: TGTGCCAGCTCTTCCAATGAAAAACTGTTTTTT
CDR3 length: 11
J gene: TRBJ1-4
D gene: -
V gene: TRBV28
clone size: -

CDR3 protein: CASSSRFREKLFF
CDR3 DNA: TGTGCCAGCAGCTCCCGTTTCCGGGAAAAACTGTTTTTT
CDR3 length: 13
J gene: TRBJ1-4
D gene: -
V gene: TRBV7-9
clone size: -

CDR3 protein: CASSPEGEKLFF
CDR3 DNA: TGTGCCAGCTCACCGGAGGGTGAAAAACTGTTTTTT
CDR3 length: 12
J gene: TRBJ1-4
D gene: -
V gene: TRBV18
clone size: once

CDR3 protein: CASSTSGGTDTQYF
CDR3 DNA: TGTGCCAGTAGTACTAGCGGGGGCACAGATACGCAGTATTTT
CDR3 length: 14
J gene: TRBJ2-3
D gene: TRBD2
V gene: TRBV19
clone size: -

CDR3 protein: CASRTGNTDTQYF
CDR3 DNA: TGTGCCAGCAGGACAGGAAACACAGATACGCAGTATTTT
CDR3 length: 13
J gene: TRBJ2-3
D gene: -
V gene: TRBV6-5
clone size: few

CDR3 protein: CASSEYGRGLAGANVLTF
CDR3 DNA: TGTGCCAGCAGTGAATACGGCAGGGGGCTAGCTGGGGCCAACGTCCTGACTTTC
CDR3 length: 18
J gene: TRBJ2-6
D gene: TRBD1
V gene: TRBV2
clone size: -

CDR3 protein: CASSLVTGGRASEQFF
CDR3 DNA: TGCGCCAGCAGCTTGGTAACTGGCGGGAGGGCCAGCGAGCAGTTCTTC
CDR3 length: 16
J gene: TRBJ2-1
D gene: TRBD2
V gene: TRBV5-1
clone size: -

CDR3 protein: CASSYSGQDSYEQYF
CDR3 DNA: TGTGCCAGCAGTTACTCGGGACAGGACTCCTACGAGCAGTACTTC
CDR3 length: 15
J gene: TRBJ2-7
D gene: TRBD1
V gene: TRBV6-5
clone size: once

CDR3 protein: CASSVSGTSGSEQFF
CDR3 DNA: TGCGCCAGCAGCGTTTCCGGGACTAGCGGGTCTGAGCAGTTCTTC
CDR3 length: 15
J gene: TRBJ2-1
D gene: TRBD2
V gene: TRBV5-1
clone size: -

CDR3 protein: CASSPTHRFSYEQYF
CDR3 DNA: TGTGCCAGCAGTCCGACCCACAGGTTCTCCTACGAGCAGTACTTC
CDR3 length: 15
J gene: TRBJ2-7
D gene: -
V gene: TRBV28
clone size: -

CDR3 protein: CATSREWAGGRTEAFF
CDR3 DNA: TGTGCCACCAGCAGAGAGTGGGCAGGGGGTAGAACTGAAGCTTTCTTT
CDR3 length: 16
J gene: TRBJ1-1
D gene: TRBD1
V gene: TRBV15
clone size: -

CDR3 protein: CASSPRAQGGGIQYF
CDR3 DNA: TGTGCCAGCAGTCCAAGGGCGCAGGGGGGCGGCATTCAGTACTTC
CDR3 length: 15
J gene: TRBJ2-4
D gene: -
V gene: TRBV6-5
clone size: -

CDR3 protein: CASSLGTTETPFTGELFF
CDR3 DNA: TGTGCCAGCAGTTTAGGGACTACAGAGACTCCTTTCACCGGGGAGCTGTTTTTT
CDR3 length: 18
J gene: TRBJ2-2
D gene: TRBD2
V gene: TRBV28
clone size: -

CDR3 protein: CASSSSARTYNEQFF
CDR3 DNA: TGTGCCAGCAGTTCCTCCGCGCGAACCTACAATGAGCAGTTCTTC
CDR3 length: 15
J gene: TRBJ2-1
D gene: -
V gene: TRBV28
clone size: -

CDR3 protein: CASSLTPRVNEKLFF
CDR3 DNA: TGTGCCAGCAGTTTAACCCCCAGGGTTAATGAAAAACTGTTTTTT
CDR3 length: 15
J gene: TRBJ1-4
D gene: -
V gene: TRBV28
clone size: once

CDR3 protein: CASSIFAGELFMNTEAFF
CDR3 DNA: TGTGCCAGTAGTATTTTCGCGGGGGAATTGTTTATGAACACTGAAGCTTTCTTT
CDR3 length: 18
J gene: TRBJ1-1
D gene: -
V gene: TRBV19
clone size: -

CDR3 protein: CASSPSGGIDRDTQYF
CDR3 DNA: TGTGCCAGCAGCCCGTCGGGGGGGATTGATCGAGATACGCAGTATTTT
CDR3 length: 16
J gene: TRBJ2-3
D gene: TRBD2
V gene: TRBV7-9
clone size: -

CDR3 protein: CASSHTSGLNNEQFF
CDR3 DNA: TGTGCCAGCAGCCATACATCGGGACTAAACAATGAGCAGTTCTTC
CDR3 length: 15
J gene: TRBJ2-1
D gene: TRBD2
V gene: TRBV5-4
clone size: -

CDR3 protein: CASSFKSRGWGQPQHF
CDR3 DNA: TGTGCCAGCAGCTTTAAGAGCAGGGGATGGGGGCAGCCCCAGCATTTT
CDR3 length: 16
J gene: TRBJ1-5
D gene: -
V gene: TRBV11-3
clone size: -

CDR3 protein: CASRSNTGELFF
CDR3 DNA: TGTGCCAGCAGGTCTAACACCGGGGAGCTGTTTTTT
CDR3 length: 12
J gene: TRBJ2-2
D gene: -
V gene: TRBV28
clone size: -

CDR3 protein: CASSQVGGAQAETQYF
CDR3 DNA: TGTGCCAGCAGCCAAGTCGGGGGGGCGCAGGCGGAGACCCAGTACTTC
CDR3 length: 16
J gene: TRBJ2-5
D gene: TRBD2
V gene: TRBV14
clone size: -

CDR3 protein: CASITGLAGSKYEQFF
CDR3 DNA: TGTGCCAGCATCACGGGACTAGCGGGATCCAAGTATGAGCAGTTCTTC
CDR3 length: 16
J gene: TRBJ2-1
D gene: TRBD2
V gene: TRBV28
clone size: -

CDR3 protein: CASSSGQNTEAFF
CDR3 DNA: TGTGCCAGCAGCTCGGGACAGAACACTGAAGCTTTCTTT
CDR3 length: 13
J gene: TRBJ1-1
D gene: -
V gene: TRBV6-5
clone size: once

CDR3 protein: CASSSRTSSSTGELFF
CDR3 DNA: TGTGCCAGCAGCTCTAGGACTAGTAGCAGCACCGGGGAGCTGTTTTTT
CDR3 length: 16
J gene: TRBJ2-2
D gene: TRBD2
V gene: TRBV7-2
clone size: -

CDR3 protein: CSVVPSGGRSFYNEQFF
CDR3 DNA: TGCAGCGTTGTTCCCTCGGGCGGGAGGTCATTCTACAATGAGCAGTTCTTC
CDR3 length: 17
J gene: TRBJ2-1
D gene: TRBD2
V gene: TRBV29-1
clone size: -

CDR3 protein: CASSLSGGTPYEQYF
CDR3 DNA: TGTGCCAGCAGTTTATCAGGCGGTACTCCCTACGAGCAGTACTTC
CDR3 length: 15
J gene: TRBJ2-7
D gene: -
V gene: TRBV27
clone size: -

CDR3 protein: CASSPLAGGTTIDTQYF
CDR3 DNA: TGTGCCAGCAGCCCCCTAGCGGGAGGTACAACGATTGATACGCAGTATTTT
CDR3 length: 17
J gene: TRBJ2-3
D gene: TRBD2
V gene: TRBV14
clone size: -

CDR3 protein: CASTRDRTSGYNEQFF
CDR3 DNA: TGTGCCAGCACTCGAGACCGGACTAGCGGATACAATGAGCAGTTCTTC
CDR3 length: 16
J gene: TRBJ2-1
D gene: TRBD2
V gene: TRBV2
clone size: -

CDR3 protein: CAWSALAGGGSYNEQFF
CDR3 DNA: TGTGCCTGGAGTGCCTTAGCGGGGGGCGGATCCTACAATGAGCAGTTCTTC
CDR3 length: 17
J gene: TRBJ2-1
D gene: TRBD2
V gene: TRBV30
clone size: -

CDR3 protein: CASSIGGTVYEQYF
CDR3 DNA: TGTGCCAGTAGTATTGGGGGGACAGTCTACGAGCAGTACTTC
CDR3 length: 14
J gene: TRBJ2-7
D gene: -
V gene: TRBV19
clone size: once

CDR3 protein: CASRGRDGSDTQYF
CDR3 DNA: TGTGCCAGCAGGGGGAGGGACGGTTCAGATACGCAGTATTTT
CDR3 length: 14
J gene: TRBJ2-3
D gene: TRBD2
V gene: TRBV27
clone size: -

CDR3 protein: CASTRTSGRETQYF
CDR3 DNA: TGCGCCAGCACCCGGACTAGCGGGAGAGAGACCCAGTACTTC
CDR3 length: 14
J gene: TRBJ2-5
D gene: TRBD2
V gene: TRBV5-1
clone size: -